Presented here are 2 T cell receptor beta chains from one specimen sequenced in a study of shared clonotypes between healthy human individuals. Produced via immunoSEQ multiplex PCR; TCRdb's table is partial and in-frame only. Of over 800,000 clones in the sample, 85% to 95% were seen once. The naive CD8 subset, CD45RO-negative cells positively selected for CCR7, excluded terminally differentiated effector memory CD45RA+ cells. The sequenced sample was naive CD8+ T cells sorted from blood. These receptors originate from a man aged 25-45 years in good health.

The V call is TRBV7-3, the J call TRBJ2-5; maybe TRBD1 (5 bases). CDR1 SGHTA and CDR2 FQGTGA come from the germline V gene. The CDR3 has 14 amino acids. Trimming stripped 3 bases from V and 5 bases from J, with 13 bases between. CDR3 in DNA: TGTGCCAGCAGCTTCTGGTCAGGGCGGGAGACCCAGTACTTC. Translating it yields CASSFWSGRETQYF.

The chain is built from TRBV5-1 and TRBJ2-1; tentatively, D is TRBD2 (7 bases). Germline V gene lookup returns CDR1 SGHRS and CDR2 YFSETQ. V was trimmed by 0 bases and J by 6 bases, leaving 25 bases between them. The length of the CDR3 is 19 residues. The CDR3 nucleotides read TGCGCCAGCAGCTTGGCCGACAGGACAGCTAGCGGAGGTGTCAATGAGCAGTTCTTC. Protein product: CASSLADRTASGGVNEQFF.